One TCR beta chain is described in this entry. Mismatch with germline at one junction end may stem from a read error. This sample was taken from a study of blood T cell repertoires in COVID-19. At the level of the study: From the United States, Italy and Spain came samples of acute and convalescent COVID-19. In each case, the material was cDNA or gDNA derived from T cells, B-cell-depleted T cells, or PBMCs.

In germline, CDR1 is SGHTS, CDR2 YDEGEE. This CDR3 is built from 14 residues. Source study methods: Counts of nucleated cells, estimated from reference gene primer amplification, were obtained. Profiled with immunoSEQ multiplex PCR; TCRdb holds only in-frame clones, not every one. For V, J and clone size, that table is used; D and trimming come from the DNA. There are 30,000 to 40,000 clones in the sample; nearly 80% occur only once, and under 35% lies in the top ten. This sequence originates from an elderly man with acute or convalescent COVID-19. The rearrangement uses TRBV5-8 and TRBJ2-7; maybe TRBD1 (6 bases). The sample taken for sequencing was peripheral blood. The CDR3 sequence is CASSGRWGHDEQYF. The DNA for the CDR3 is TGTGCCAGCAGCGGCCGTTGGGGGCACGACGAGCAGTACTTT.